The 23 T cell receptor beta chains in this list originate from one sample, sequenced in a study of cytomegalovirus exposure and HLA in healthy donors. Only in-frame clones appear in the TCRdb table, and some are missing; sequencing was by immunoSEQ multiplex PCR. The table records some 140,000 clones, roughly 81% of them present only once. Sequencing was performed on PBMCs. These receptors all come from a woman aged 25 to 39 in good health and CMV-seronegative.

The chain links TRBV27 to TRBJ2-3; 7 bases map to TRBD2. CDR3 length: 17 amino acids. With 5 bases clipped from V and 9 bases from J, the junction kept 20 bases outside the gene matches. From germline, CDR1 is MNHEY and CDR2 SMNVEV (reference sequence). The CDR3 nucleotides read TGTGCCAGCAGTCTGGGATACGGCGGGGGACGCACCTTCACGCAGTATTTT. Its translation: CASSLGYGGGRTFTQYF.

The chain has TRBV19 and TRBJ1-3; TRBD1 is a possible D gene (5 bases). Between the trimmed V and J ends, which lost 2 bases and 0 bases, there was a span of 8 bases. This CDR3 is built from 15 residues. Germline CDR1 and CDR2: LNHDA and SQIVND (reference sequence). CDR3 coding DNA: TGTGCCAGTAGTATAATCGGGGGCTCTGGAAACACCATATATTTT. Protein sequence: CASSIIGGSGNTIYF.

The rearrangement uses TRBV7-8 and TRBJ1-2; tentatively, D is TRBD1 (6 bases). The germline V gene has CDR1 SGHVS and CDR2 FQNEAQ. This CDR3 contains 12 residues. With 5 bases removed from V and 5 bases from J, the gap between germline ends came to 9 bases. The CDR3 DNA follows: TGTGCCAGCAGCGGCAGGGGTTATGGCTACACCTTC. Its protein is CASSGRGYGYTF.

The V and J genes are TRBV19 and TRBJ1-1; D may be TRBD1 (5 bases). The V gene's germline CDR1 is LNHDA and CDR2 SQIVND (reference sequence). The CDR3 spans 15 residues. V was pared by 7 bases and J by 9 bases, with 24 bases between. The CDR3 bases are TGTGCCAGTACCCCTTCGAGTCGGGGGGGAAAGAAAGCTTTCTTT. Its translation is CASTPSSRGGKKAFF.

The V gene is TRBV2, the J gene TRBJ2-7; D is undetermined. The CDR3 loop spans 14 amino acids. CDR1 is SNHLY, CDR2 FYNNEI, per germline. V was shortened by 4 bases and J by 1 base, with 11 bases between the two germline ends. CDR3: CASSVIPGSYEQYF. DNA for the CDR3: TGTGCCAGCAGTGTTATTCCAGGTTCCTACGAGCAGTACTTC.

This clone was found a few times. The gene calls are TRBV5-8 and TRBJ1-1; TRBD1 aligns across 7 bases. CDR1 SGHTS and CDR2 YDEGEE come from the germline V gene. Unmatched junction bases numbered 10, after V lost 4 bases and J lost 4 bases. CDR3 length: 15 amino acids. CDR3 nucleotide sequence: TGTGCCAGCAGCCGACGACAGGGCTCGGGCACTGAAGCTTTCTTT. It specifies CASSRRQGSGTEAFF.

This chain connects TRBV28 to TRBJ1-4; 11 bases map to TRBD1. CDR1 MDHEN and CDR2 SYDVKM come from the germline V gene. The CDR3 totals 15 residues. With V trimmed by 4 bases and J by 8 bases, 6 bases remained unmatched. The CDR3 loop reads CASSSDGQGAEKLFF. The CDR3 DNA sequence: TGTGCCAGCAGTTCAGATGGACAGGGGGCGGAAAAACTGTTTTTT.

This chain links TRBV9 with TRBJ1-6; D is uncertain. Deletions cut 0 bases from V and 6 bases from J, with 10 bases between. The CDR3 contains 15 residues. Germline loops: CDR1 SGDLS, CDR2 YYNGEE. The chain's CDR3 is CASSVAYVSNSPLHF. In DNA form, the CDR3 reads TGTGCCAGCAGCGTAGCATATGTCAGTAATTCACCCCTCCACTTT.

The CDR3 region has the DNA TGTGCCAGCAGTTACCGGGACAGGGGGCGAACAGATACGCAGTATTTT. Protein product: CASSYRDRGRTDTQYF. The V and J genes are TRBV6-5 and TRBJ2-3, with 12 bases fitting TRBD1. CDR3 size: 16 residues. CDR1 is MNHEY and CDR2 is SVGAGI in the germline V gene. V trimming: 2 bases; J trimming: 3 bases; junction bases outside the gene matches: 3.

The rearrangement uses TRBV6-1 and TRBJ1-5, with D possibly matching TRBD1 (5 bases). This CDR3 has 15 amino acids. Deletions cut 0 bases from V and 3 bases from J, with 9 bases between. Germline CDR1 MNHNS, CDR2 SASEGT. The CDR3 nucleotides read TGTGCCAGCAGTGAAGCGGGACTCAACAATCAGCCCCAGCATTTT. Translating gives CASSEAGLNNQPQHF.

The rearrangement links TRBV5-1 to TRBJ1-1; possibly TRBD1 for D (6 bases). CDR1 SGHRS and CDR2 YFSETQ come from the germline V gene. This CDR3 spans 13 amino acids. The V gene lost 0 bases and the J gene lost 4 bases, with 7 bases spanning the gap. The CDR3, as DNA: TGCGCCAGCAGCTTGGAAGGGGGCACTGAAGCTTTCTTT. Its protein is CASSLEGGTEAFF.

J is TRBJ1-1 and V is TRBV6-6, with 8 positions matching TRBD1. Germline assignment: CDR1 MNHNY and CDR2 SVGAGI (reference sequence). The V and J ends lost 6 bases and 1 base, in that order; junction bases with no gene match: 4. CDR3 length: 14 amino acids. The CDR3, as DNA: TGTGCCAGCAGAGCGACAGGGGCGAACACTGAAGCTTTCTTT. Its translation: CASRATGANTEAFF.

J is TRBJ2-2 and V is TRBV5-8, with TRBD1 matching 7 bases. Germline V lookup: CDR1 SGHTS, CDR2 YDEGEE. CDR3 length equals 14 residues. V was pared by 9 bases and J by 4 bases, with 9 bases of the junction left unmatched. CDR3 sequence reads: CANTFYRGTGELFF. Here the CDR3 DNA reads TGTGCCAACACATTTTACAGGGGCACCGGGGAGCTGTTTTTT.

The V and J genes are TRBV27 and TRBJ2-3; 8 nucleotides agree with TRBD2. The J segment lost 2 bases and the V segment lost 5 bases, leaving 6 bases of the junction unmatched. Germline V gene sequence: CDR1 MNHEY, CDR2 SMNVEV (reference sequence). There are 15 residues in the CDR3. CDR3 nucleotides: TGTGCCAGCAGTCCTTGGACTAGCCTCACAGATACGCAGTATTTT. It translates to CASSPWTSLTDTQYF.

This clone has only one observation. This chain uses TRBV7-2 with TRBJ2-5; tentative D call: TRBD1 (8 bases). This CDR3 spans 15 amino acids. The V end was cut by 4 bases, the J end by 5 bases, with 17 bases between. Germline-derived CDR1 and CDR2 are SGHTA and FQGNSA. The CDR3 region has the DNA TGTGCCAGCAGCTCGACAAACAGGGGGGGGGAGACCCAGTACTTC. Translating gives CASSSTNRGGETQYF.

The J gene is TRBJ2-7, the V gene TRBV4-1; 9 bases fit TRBD2. CDR1 and CDR2 (germline): MGHRA, YSYEKL. J was trimmed by 2 bases and V by 1 base; bases with no gene match: 3. This CDR3 comprises 15 residues. CDR3 region: CASSQGRLAAYEQYF. The DNA of the CDR3 is TGCGCCAGCAGCCAAGGACGACTAGCGGCCTACGAGCAGTACTTC.

This chain joins TRBV7-2 and TRBJ2-3; a weak D match, TRBD1 (7 bases). Germline assignment: CDR1 SGHTA and CDR2 FQGNSA. The CDR3 consists of 15 residues. V gave up 5 bases and J gave up 6 bases, with 18 bases separating them. The CDR3 protein is CASSPTGRSVDTQYF. The CDR3 DNA follows: TGTGCCAGCAGCCCGACAGGGAGGAGTGTGGATACGCAGTATTTT.

This chain's CDR3 is CASSRPGVAGELFF. The CDR3 nucleotides are TGTGCCAGCAGCCGACCAGGGGTTGCCGGGGAGCTGTTTTTT. This rearrangement joins TRBV4-2 to TRBJ2-2; TRBD1 might be the D (6 bases). This CDR3 has 14 amino acids. V was shortened by 4 bases and J by 6 bases, with 12 bases between the two germline ends. Germline CDR1 LGHNA, CDR2 YNFKEQ.

The chain uses TRBV12-5 and TRBJ1-5, with D perhaps matching TRBD1 (6 bases). Germline V gene sequence: CDR1 LGHNT, CDR2 FRNRAP. This CDR3 spans 13 amino acids. Trimming left V 9 bases short and J 4 bases short, with 13 bases between. In nucleotides, the CDR3 is TGTGCTAGCACAGGGTCCGGTAATCAGCCCCAGCATTTT. This translates into CASTGSGNQPQHF.

This clone was detected a few times. V and J are TRBV6-5 and TRBJ1-2, with D maybe TRBD1 (5 bases). V was cut by 2 bases and J by 4 bases, with 8 bases left in between. The CDR3 extends over 13 amino acids. CDR1 is MNHEY and CDR2 is SVGAGI in the germline V gene. CDR3 nucleotides: TGTGCCAGCAGTTACGGGGGGACCTATGGCTACACCTTC. It is translated as CASSYGGTYGYTF.

V usage is TRBV6-6 and J usage is TRBJ2-7; 10 positions agree with TRBD1. In germline, CDR1 is MNHNY, CDR2 SVGAGI (reference sequence). Trimming removed 6 bases from V and 6 bases from J; junction bases left unmatched: 8. The CDR3 length is 14 residues. In DNA form, the CDR3 reads TGTGCCAGCAGCCCGACGGGACAGGGGCTCGAGCAGTACTTC. It translates to CASSPTGQGLEQYF.

The chain employs TRBV30 and TRBJ1-4, with TRBD1 identical over 9 bases. V was pared by 5 bases and J by 4 bases, with 5 bases of the junction left unmatched. The CDR3 spans 14 residues. Germline CDR1 and CDR2: GTSNPN and SVGIG (reference sequence). The CDR3 DNA is TGTGCCTGGGGGACAGGGCGAGATAATGAAAAACTGTTTTTT. This translates into CAWGTGRDNEKLFF.

The gene calls are TRBV5-4 and TRBJ1-6; 9 nucleotides line up with TRBD1. The germline V gene encodes CDR1 SGHNT and CDR2 YYREEE (reference sequence). CDR3 size: 15 residues. Trimming at V came to 4 bases and at J to 5 bases, leaving 4 bases not matched to a gene. CDR3 DNA sequence: TGTGCCAGCAGCCTGGACAGGGGTAATAATTCACCCCTCCACTTT. Its protein product is CASSLDRGNNSPLHF.